This passage covers 6 T cell receptor beta chains from one sample sequenced in a study of blood T cell repertoires in COVID-19. The assay was immunoSEQ multiplex PCR, and TCRdb's table has in-frame clones only and misses some. The sample holds 220,000 or so clones; 82% are singletons and the top ten take 3% to 3.5%. Material for sequencing was PBMCs or T cells enriched from blood (not recorded which). All receptors derive from a woman in her sixties who had recovered from COVID-19.

The V and J genes are TRBV7-2 and TRBJ1-1, with TRBD1 as a possible D gene (5 bases). CDR1 is SGHTA, CDR2 FQGNSA, per germline. The CDR3 totals 13 residues. V was pared by 2 bases and J by 3 bases, with 7 bases between. The CDR3 bases are TGTGCCAGCAGCTTAAAAGGGGACACTGAAGCTTTCTTT. It encodes CASSLKGDTEAFF.

J is TRBJ2-1 and V is TRBV10-1; TRBD2 agrees at 8 bases. The CDR3 extends over 13 amino acids. CDR1 and CDR2 (germline): WNHNN, SYGVQD (reference sequence). The V and J ends lost 4 bases and 9 bases, in that order; junction bases with no gene match: 5. CDR3 protein: CASSGSGIGEQFF. DNA of the CDR3: TGCGCCAGCAGTGGTAGCGGGATCGGTGAGCAGTTCTTC.

The V gene is TRBV6-1, the J gene TRBJ2-1; 12 bases line up with TRBD1. The germline gives CDR1 MNHNS, CDR2 SASEGT. V dropped 3 bases and J dropped 6; count of bases not matched to a gene: 6. The CDR3 consists of 16 residues. The CDR3 loop reads CASSDPGTGGFNEQFF. DNA of the CDR3: TGTGCCAGCAGTGATCCCGGGACAGGGGGCTTCAATGAGCAGTTCTTC.

The V and J genes are TRBV9 and TRBJ1-2, with TRBD1 matching over 7 bases. Germline CDR1 SGDLS, CDR2 YYNGEE. The ends lost 0 bases at V and 7 bases at J; junction bases unmatched: 9. The CDR3 length is 15 residues. The CDR3 spells CASSVGPQGRSGYTF. The CDR3 DNA reads as TGTGCCAGCAGCGTAGGACCACAGGGGAGGAGTGGCTACACCTTC.

The chain joins TRBV5-4 to TRBJ1-3, with D tentatively TRBD1 (5 bases). The CDR3 is made up of 15 amino acids. CDR1 is SGHNT, CDR2 YYREEE, per germline (reference sequence). Trimming removed 4 bases from V and 1 base from J, with 12 bases in between. CDR3 DNA: TGTGCCAGCAGCCTACCGGGGGGTTCTGGAAACACCATATATTTT. Its translation is CASSLPGGSGNTIYF.

The chain carries TRBV3-1 (or the pseudogene TRBV3-2) and TRBJ2-1; the D is unclear. V was shortened by 4 bases and J by 0 bases, with 4 bases between the two germline ends. CDR1 and CDR2 from the germline V gene are LGHDT and YNNKEL (reference sequence). This CDR3 is built from 13 residues. The CDR3 DNA reads TGTGCCAGCAGCCGGAGCTCCTACAATGAGCAGTTCTTC. Translation gives CASSRSSYNEQFF.